The 10 T cell receptor beta chains below come from one sample, sequenced in a study of OX40 agonist ivuxolimab in advanced cancers. Some clones are missing from TCRdb's copy, which holds only in-frame ones; the method was immunoSEQ multiplex PCR. The repertoire holds some 40,000 clones, with approximately 91% as singletons. The starting material was CD4+ or CD8+ T cells sorted from blood, obtained in a trial of the OX40 agonist ivuxolimab. The receptors come from an adult with an advanced solid tumor such as melanoma, head and neck, liver or kidney cancer.

The genes are TRBV9 and TRBJ1-2; 8 nucleotides align to TRBD1. CDR3 length: 16 residues. CDR1 and CDR2 (germline): SGDLS, YYNGEE. J was trimmed by 5 bases and V by 0 bases; bases with no gene match: 9. CDR3 protein: CASSVEGQVTRYGYTF. The CDR3 region has the DNA TGTGCCAGCAGCGTAGAGGGACAGGTGACTCGTTATGGCTACACCTTC.

The V gene is TRBV28, the J gene TRBJ1-4, with a weak D call TRBD1 (6 bases). The V and J ends lost 6 bases and 8 bases respectively, with 19 bases between them. The CDR3 length is 15 residues. CDR1 is MDHEN, CDR2 SYDVKM, per germline. CDR3 loop: CASRPQGRPGEKLFF. The CDR3 bases are TGTGCCAGCAGACCGCAGGGGCGTCCTGGGGAAAAACTGTTTTTT.

The V and J genes are TRBV11-2 and TRBJ2-1, with D possibly being TRBD1 or TRBD2 (6 bases each). V lost 4 bases to trimming and J lost 5 bases, with 27 bases between them. Per the germline V gene, CDR1 is SGHAT and CDR2 is FQNNGV. The CDR3 has 19 amino acids. Here the CDR3 reads CASSSRISERNGGDNEQFF. The CDR3 nucleotides read TGTGCCAGCAGCTCCCGGATTAGCGAAAGAAACGGGGGCGACAATGAGCAGTTCTTC. The full variable domain, rest sourced from reference TRBV11-2 and TRBJ2-1, is EAGVAQSPRYKIIEKRQSVAFWCNPISGHATLYWYQQILGQGPKLLIQFQNNGVVDDSQLPKDRFSAERLKGVDSTLKIQPAKLEDSAVYLCASSSRISERNGGDNEQFFGPGTRLTVL.

The chain joins TRBV19 to TRBJ2-7; either TRBD1 or TRBD2 may supply D (7 bases each). The ends were cut back, 5 bases at V and 3 bases at J, with 14 bases in the middle. Germline V gene data show CDR1 as LNHDA and CDR2 as SQIVND (reference sequence). The CDR3 consists of 14 residues. For the CDR3, the DNA is TGTGCCAGTAGTCAGCGGGACAGTTACTACGAGCAGTACTTC. Amino acid sequence: CASSQRDSYYEQYF.

This chain links TRBV28 with TRBJ2-1, with 8 bases matching TRBD1. This CDR3 has 14 amino acids. Trimming cost V 5 bases and J 7 bases; bases outside gene matches: 7. Germline assignment: CDR1 MDHEN and CDR2 SYDVKM. The CDR3 is CASSLGQVENEQFF. The CDR3 DNA reads as TGTGCCAGCAGTCTGGGACAGGTGGAGAATGAGCAGTTCTTC.

The chain joins TRBV5-5 to TRBJ1-2; weak D call: TRBD1 (5 bases). V lost 0 bases and J lost 5, with 11 bases in between. The CDR3 has 14 residues. CDR1 SGHKS and CDR2 YYEKEE come from the germline V gene (reference sequence). The CDR3 loop is CASSLEGARYGYTF. Written as DNA, the CDR3 is TGTGCCAGCAGCTTGGAAGGGGCGCGATATGGCTACACCTTC.

Only one count was recorded for this clone. The rearrangement links TRBV4-1 to TRBJ2-7, with D perhaps TRBD2 (6 bases). Per the germline V gene, CDR1 is MGHRA and CDR2 is YSYEKL. The ends were cut back, 0 bases at V and 0 bases at J, with 15 bases in the middle. The CDR3 consists of 17 residues. CDR3: CASSQDGRGTSSYEQYF. The CDR3 DNA is TGCGCCAGCAGCCAAGATGGTCGCGGGACCTCCTCCTACGAGCAGTACTTC.

The DNA of the CDR3 is TGTGCCATCGGGCTCGGGAGCACTGAAGCTTTCTTT. Protein sequence: CAIGLGSTEAFF. The V call is TRBV10-3, the J call TRBJ1-1; D is unclear. V lost 8 bases to trimming and J lost 4 bases, with 11 bases between them. The germline CDR1 and CDR2 sequences are ENHRY and SYGVKD. This CDR3 is built from 12 residues.

This chain connects TRBV7-9 to TRBJ2-1, with TRBD2 as a possible D gene (5 bases). Germline CDR1 and CDR2: SEHNR and FQNEAQ (reference sequence). V dropped 5 bases and J dropped 6 bases, with 8 bases sitting between them. The CDR3 covers 12 residues. CDR3 loop: CASSVGGNEQFF. The CDR3 DNA is TGTGCCAGCAGCGTTGGAGGCAATGAGCAGTTCTTC. Together with reference TRBV7-9 and TRBJ2-1, the CDR3 gives the full variable domain: DTGVSQNPRHKITKRGQNVTFRCDPISEHNRLYWYRQTLGQGPEFLTYFQNEAQLEKSRLLSDRFSAERPKGSFSTLEIQRTEQGDSAMYLCASSVGGNEQFFGPGTRLTVL.

By share, this clone counts as medium-sized. This chain connects TRBV5-6 to TRBJ2-2; D call uncertain. The germline CDR1 and CDR2 sequences are SGHDT and YYEEEE. The CDR3 has 14 amino acids. The V gene lost 1 base and the J gene lost 0 bases, with 4 bases spanning the gap. The CDR3 is CASSLLPNTGELFF. Written as DNA, the CDR3 is TGTGCCAGCAGCTTGTTACCGAACACCGGGGAGCTGTTTTTT. Variable domain in full (rest from reference TRBV5-6 and TRBJ2-2): DAGVTQSPTHLIKTRGQQVTLRCSPKSGHDTVSWYQQALGQGPQFIFQYYEEEERQRGNFPDRFSGHQFPNYSSELNVNALLLGDSALYLCASSLLPNTGELFFGEGSRLTVL.